This TCR beta chain was profiled in a study of blood T cell repertoires in COVID-19. The overall study: Sites across the United States, Italy and Spain contributed samples from acute and convalescent COVID-19. T cells, B-cell-depleted T cells, or PBMCs provided the cDNA or gDNA that served as material.

In the authors' workflow: Using reference gene primer amplification, nucleated cell counts were estimated. Sequencing used immunoSEQ multiplex PCR; TCRdb keeps in-frame clones, though not all of them. For V, J and clone size, that table is used; D and trimming come from the DNA. The repertoire has about 150,000 clones, 85% to 90% of them found once; the top ten carry approximately 35%. V was pared by 5 bases and J by 10 bases, with 10 bases of the junction left unmatched. The V gene's germline CDR1 is SGHAT and CDR2 FQNNGV. The CDR3 runs to 13 residues. The sequence was obtained from a man in his forties or fifties who had recovered from COVID-19. V gene TRBV11-2 combines with J gene TRBJ2-7; 8 nucleotides match TRBD1. Sequencing was carried out using peripheral blood. The CDR3 is CASSGDAGGYQYF. The CDR3 DNA reads TGTGCCAGCAGCGGGGACGCAGGGGGCTATCAGTACTTC.